The 7 T cell receptor beta chains below all came from one sample that was sequenced in a study of T cell responses to AZD1222 COVID-19 vaccine. Repertoires were generated with immunoSEQ multiplex PCR, while TCRdb's copy carries only in-frame clones and drops some. The sample has over 100,000 clones; about 87% are singletons. The sample consisted of peripheral blood, taken on day 0 of AZD1222 vaccination. All receptors derive from an adult in good health.

The chain's CDR3 is CASKTAIASYGYTF. The CDR3 nucleotides read TGTGCCAGCAAGACAGCAATTGCGAGCTATGGCTACACCTTC. V and J are TRBV2 and TRBJ1-2; D perhaps matches TRBD1 (5 bases). The CDR3 covers 14 residues. CDR1 and CDR2 from the germline V gene are SNHLY and FYNNEI. V was clipped by 7 bases and J by 4 bases, with 16 bases between them.

The rearrangement joins TRBV24-1 to TRBJ2-2; the D gene is possibly TRBD1 (6 bases). V was trimmed by 5 bases and J by 7 bases, leaving 10 bases between them. Per germline, CDR1 KGHDR and CDR2 SFDVKD. This CDR3 spans 13 amino acids. The CDR3 loop reads CATSADRIGELFF. DNA of the CDR3: TGTGCCACCAGTGCTGACAGGATCGGGGAGCTGTTTTTT.

The V call is TRBV20-1, the J call TRBJ2-2; possible D gene TRBD2, 7 bases. Germline V CDR1 and CDR2: DFQATT, SNEGSKA (reference sequence). The CDR3 is made up of 15 amino acids. V was shortened by 3 bases and J by 7 bases, with 18 bases between the two germline ends. Here the CDR3 reads CSASYAGALSGELFF. CDR3 DNA: TGCAGTGCTAGTTATGCGGGGGCGCTTAGCGGGGAGCTGTTTTTT.

The chain has TRBV3-1 (or the pseudogene TRBV3-2) and TRBJ2-3, with D tentatively TRBD2 (6 bases). Per germline, CDR1 LGHDT and CDR2 YNNKEL (reference sequence). The length of the CDR3 is 15 residues. The V and J ends lost 4 bases and 9 bases respectively, with 20 bases between them. CDR3 nucleotides: TGTGCCAGCAGCCCCGGAGTCTGGGCGGGGAACACGCAGTATTTT. This encodes CASSPGVWAGNTQYF.

This chain connects TRBV15 to TRBJ2-1; a possible D gene is TRBD1 (6 bases). The CDR3 contains 15 residues. Germline V lookup: CDR1 LNHNV, CDR2 YYDKDF (reference sequence). The V end was cut by 0 bases, the J end by 4 bases, with 10 bases between. The CDR3 here is CATSREVGQYNEQFF. CDR3 nucleotide sequence: TGTGCCACCAGCAGAGAAGTTGGACAGTACAATGAGCAGTTCTTC.

This chain uses TRBV6-5 with TRBJ1-5; 10 bases are shared with TRBD1. Germline CDR1 MNHEY, CDR2 SVGAGI. CDR3 length: 14 amino acids. The ends lost 5 bases at V and 4 bases at J; junction bases unmatched: 2. CDR3 protein: CASSTDRGNQPQHF. The CDR3 DNA follows: TGTGCCAGCAGTACGGACAGGGGGAATCAGCCCCAGCATTTT.

The V call is TRBV7-3, the J call TRBJ2-1, with 7 bases identical to TRBD1. Losses at the gene ends were 3 bases for V and 8 bases for J; bases not matched to a gene: 1. The length of the CDR3 is 12 residues. Looked up from germline, CDR1 is SGHTA and CDR2 is FQGTGA. In DNA form, the CDR3 reads TGTGCCAGCAGCTTGACAGGGTATGAGCAGTTCTTC. Its translation: CASSLTGYEQFF.